The sample holds many counts of the clone carrying this TCR beta chain. Amplification targeted the TCR beta CDR3 regions, with RNA transcripts as the source material. First-round RT-PCR relied on HTBI primers, and a second-round multiplex PCR came next. TCRdb redid the calling of the multiplex PCR reads with MiXCR, one entry per CDR3 protein. Of 340,000 or so distinct CDR3 sequences in the sample, under 20% were seen once. Moderate-to-severe activity, CAS ≥3, NOSPECS ≥4 and duration under 3 months were recorded for donors with ophthalmopathy. This specimen belongs to a study of Graves' ophthalmopathy and Graves' hyperthyroidism. About the research overall: Untreated patients at initial diagnosis provided peripheral blood.

The germline V gene encodes CDR1 MNHEY and CDR2 SMNVEV (reference sequence). This CDR3 has 15 amino acids. The V and J ends lost 5 bases and 0 bases respectively, with 10 bases between them. V is TRBV27 and J is TRBJ2-2; D is undetermined. Sequenced input: peripheral blood. The receptor was derived from an adult man with Graves' ophthalmopathy. CDR3 residues: CASSQILANTGELFF. The DNA of the CDR3 is TGTGCCAGCAGTCAGATACTCGCGAACACCGGGGAGCTGTTTTTT.